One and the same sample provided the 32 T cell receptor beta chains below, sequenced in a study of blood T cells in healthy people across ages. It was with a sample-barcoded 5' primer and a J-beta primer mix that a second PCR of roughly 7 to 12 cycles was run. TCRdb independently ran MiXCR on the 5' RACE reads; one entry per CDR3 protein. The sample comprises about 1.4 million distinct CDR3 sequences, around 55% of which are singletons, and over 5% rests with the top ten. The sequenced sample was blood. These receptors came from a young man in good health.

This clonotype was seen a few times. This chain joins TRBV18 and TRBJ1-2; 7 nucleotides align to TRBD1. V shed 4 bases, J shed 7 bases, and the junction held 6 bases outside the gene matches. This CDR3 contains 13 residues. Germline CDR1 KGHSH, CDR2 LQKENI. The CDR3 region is CASSRIQGSGYTF. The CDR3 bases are TGTGCCAGCTCACGGATACAGGGGTCTGGCTACACCTTC.

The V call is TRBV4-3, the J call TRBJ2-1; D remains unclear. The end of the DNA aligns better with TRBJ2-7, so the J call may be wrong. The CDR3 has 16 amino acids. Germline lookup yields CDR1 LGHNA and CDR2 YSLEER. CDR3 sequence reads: CASSQDAPSQAYEQYF. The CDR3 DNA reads TGCGCCAGCAGCCAAGATGCTCCTAGTCAGGCCTACGAGCAGTACTTC.

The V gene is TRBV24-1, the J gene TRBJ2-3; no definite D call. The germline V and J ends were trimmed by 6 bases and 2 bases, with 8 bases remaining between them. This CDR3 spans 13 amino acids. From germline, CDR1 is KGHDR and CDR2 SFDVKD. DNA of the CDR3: TGTGCCACCAGTCGTTCCTTCACAGATACGCAGTATTTT. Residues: CATSRSFTDTQYF.

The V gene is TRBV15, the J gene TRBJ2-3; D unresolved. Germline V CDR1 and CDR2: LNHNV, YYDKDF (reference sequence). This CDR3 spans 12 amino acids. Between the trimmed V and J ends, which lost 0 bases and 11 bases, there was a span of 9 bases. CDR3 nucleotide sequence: TGTGCCACCAGCAGAGAGGTTATGGGGCAGTATTTT. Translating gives CATSREVMGQYF.

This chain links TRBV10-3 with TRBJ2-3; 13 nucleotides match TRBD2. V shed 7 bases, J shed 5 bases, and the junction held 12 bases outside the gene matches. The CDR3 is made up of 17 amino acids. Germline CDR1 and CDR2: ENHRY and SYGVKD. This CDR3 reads CAITGTSGGAPGDTQYF. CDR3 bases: TGTGCCATCACCGGAACTAGCGGGGGGGCTCCGGGAGATACGCAGTATTTT.

As DNA, the CDR3 is TGCGCCAGCAGCTCTAGCGGGAATGCCTACAATGAGCAGTACTTC. Amino acids: CASSSSGNAYNEQYF. The chain uses TRBV4-1 and TRBJ2-7; 9 bases line up with TRBD2. The V gene end was trimmed by 5 bases and the J gene end by 7 bases; junction bases not matched to a gene: 12. The CDR3 is made up of 15 amino acids. Germline V gene data show CDR1 as MGHRA and CDR2 as YSYEKL.

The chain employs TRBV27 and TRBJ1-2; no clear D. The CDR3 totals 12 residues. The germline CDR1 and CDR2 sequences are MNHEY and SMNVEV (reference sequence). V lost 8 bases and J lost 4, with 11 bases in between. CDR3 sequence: CASHGWPYGYTF. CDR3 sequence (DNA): TGTGCCAGCCACGGATGGCCCTATGGCTACACCTTC.

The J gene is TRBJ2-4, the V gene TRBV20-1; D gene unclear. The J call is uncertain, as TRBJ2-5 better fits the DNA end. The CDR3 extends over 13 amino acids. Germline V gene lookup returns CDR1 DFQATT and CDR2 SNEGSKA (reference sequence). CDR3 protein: CSASPVLTETQYF. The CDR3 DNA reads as TGCAGTGCTAGTCCTGTACTAACTGAGACCCAGTACTTC.

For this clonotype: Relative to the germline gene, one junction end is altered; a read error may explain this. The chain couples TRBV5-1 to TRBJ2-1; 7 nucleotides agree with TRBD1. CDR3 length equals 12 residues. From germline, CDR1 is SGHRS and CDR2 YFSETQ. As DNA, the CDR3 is TGCGCCAGCGCAATACAGGGGAATGGGCAGTTCTTC. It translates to CASAIQGNGQFF. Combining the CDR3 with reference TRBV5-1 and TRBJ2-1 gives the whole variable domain KAGVTQTPRYLIKTRGQQVTLSCSPISGHRSVSWYQQTPGQGLQFLFEYFSETQRNKGNFPGRFSGRQFSNSRSEMNVSTLELGDSALYLCASAIQGNGQFFGPGTRLTVL.

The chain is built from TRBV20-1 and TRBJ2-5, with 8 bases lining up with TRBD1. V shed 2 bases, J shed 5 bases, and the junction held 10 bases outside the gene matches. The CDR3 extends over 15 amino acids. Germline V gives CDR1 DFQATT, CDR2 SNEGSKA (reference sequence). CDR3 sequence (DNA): TGCAGTGCTAGACCTGACAGGGGAGGCGAGGAGACCCAGTACTTC. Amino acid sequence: CSARPDRGGEETQYF.

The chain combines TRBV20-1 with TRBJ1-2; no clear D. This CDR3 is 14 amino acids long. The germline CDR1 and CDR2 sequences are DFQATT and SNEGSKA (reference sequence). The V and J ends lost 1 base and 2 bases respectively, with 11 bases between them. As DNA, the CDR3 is TGCAGTGCTAGAGTACCCCAGAAGAACTATGGCTACACCTTC. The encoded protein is CSARVPQKNYGYTF.

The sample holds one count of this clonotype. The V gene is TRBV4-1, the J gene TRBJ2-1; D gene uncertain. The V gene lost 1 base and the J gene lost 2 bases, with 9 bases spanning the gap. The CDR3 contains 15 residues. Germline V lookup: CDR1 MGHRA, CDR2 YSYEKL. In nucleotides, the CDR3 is TGCGCCAGCAGCCAAGGCGCGCCTCCCTACAATGAGCAGTTCTTC. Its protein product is CASSQGAPPYNEQFF.

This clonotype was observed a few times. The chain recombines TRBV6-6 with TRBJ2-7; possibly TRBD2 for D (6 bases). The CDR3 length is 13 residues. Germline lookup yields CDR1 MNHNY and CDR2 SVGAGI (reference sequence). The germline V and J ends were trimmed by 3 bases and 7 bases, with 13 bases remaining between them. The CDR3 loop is CASSYLEGVEQYF. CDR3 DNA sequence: TGTGCCAGCAGTTATTTGGAGGGCGTTGAGCAGTACTTC.

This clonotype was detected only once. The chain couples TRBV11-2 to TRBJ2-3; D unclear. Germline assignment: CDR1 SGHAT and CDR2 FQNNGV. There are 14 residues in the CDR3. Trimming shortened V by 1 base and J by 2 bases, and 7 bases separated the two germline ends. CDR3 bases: TGTGCCAGCAGCTTAGCCCGTTTCACAGATACGCAGTATTTT. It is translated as CASSLARFTDTQYF.

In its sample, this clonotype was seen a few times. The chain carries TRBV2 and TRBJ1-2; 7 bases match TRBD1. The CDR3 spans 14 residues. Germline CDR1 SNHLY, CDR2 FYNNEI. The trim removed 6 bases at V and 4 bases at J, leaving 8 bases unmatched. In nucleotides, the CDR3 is TGTGCCAGCAGCCCCACAGGGGTGTCCTATGGCTACACCTTC. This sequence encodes CASSPTGVSYGYTF.

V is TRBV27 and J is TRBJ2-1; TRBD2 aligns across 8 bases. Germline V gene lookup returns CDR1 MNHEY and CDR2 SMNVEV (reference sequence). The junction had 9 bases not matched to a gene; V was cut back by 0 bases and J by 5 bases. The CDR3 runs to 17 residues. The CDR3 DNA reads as TGTGCCAGCAGTTTATCGACGGGACTAGTCTACAACAATGAGCAGTTCTTC. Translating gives CASSLSTGLVYNNEQFF.

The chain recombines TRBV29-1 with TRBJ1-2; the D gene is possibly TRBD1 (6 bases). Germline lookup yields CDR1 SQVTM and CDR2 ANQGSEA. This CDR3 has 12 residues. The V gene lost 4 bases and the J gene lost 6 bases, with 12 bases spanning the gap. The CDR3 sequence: CSVASAGDGYTF. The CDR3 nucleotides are TGCAGCGTTGCGTCGGCAGGGGATGGCTACACCTTC.

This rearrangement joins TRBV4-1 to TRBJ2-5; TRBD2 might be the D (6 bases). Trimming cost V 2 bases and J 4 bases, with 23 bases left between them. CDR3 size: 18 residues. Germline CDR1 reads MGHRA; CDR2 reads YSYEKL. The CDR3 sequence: CASSQRGLGEAAVETQYF. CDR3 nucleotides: TGCGCCAGCAGCCAAAGGGGTCTGGGGGAGGCGGCAGTAGAGACCCAGTACTTC.

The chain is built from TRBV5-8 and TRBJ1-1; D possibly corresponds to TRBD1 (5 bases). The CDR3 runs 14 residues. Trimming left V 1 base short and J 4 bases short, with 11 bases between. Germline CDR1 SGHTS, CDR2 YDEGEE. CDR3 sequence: CASSLQGMGTEAFF. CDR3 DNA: TGTGCCAGCAGCTTGCAGGGAATGGGCACTGAAGCTTTCTTT.

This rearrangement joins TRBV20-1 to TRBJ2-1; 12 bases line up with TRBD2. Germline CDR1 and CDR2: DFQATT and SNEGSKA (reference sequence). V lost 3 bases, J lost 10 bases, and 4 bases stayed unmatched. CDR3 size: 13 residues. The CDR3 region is CSARTSGGGEQFF. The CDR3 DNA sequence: TGCAGTGCTAGGACTAGCGGGGGCGGGGAGCAGTTCTTC.

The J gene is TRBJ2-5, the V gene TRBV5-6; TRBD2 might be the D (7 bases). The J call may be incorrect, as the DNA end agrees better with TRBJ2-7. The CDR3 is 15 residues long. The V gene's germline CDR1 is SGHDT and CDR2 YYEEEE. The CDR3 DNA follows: TGTGCCAGCAGCTTGTCCCCGGGGGGCCTCTACGAGCAGTACTTC. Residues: CASSLSPGGLYEQYF.

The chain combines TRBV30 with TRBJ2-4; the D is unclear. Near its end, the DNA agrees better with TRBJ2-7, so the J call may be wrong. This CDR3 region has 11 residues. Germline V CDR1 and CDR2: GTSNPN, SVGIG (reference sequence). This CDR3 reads CAWSANYEQYF. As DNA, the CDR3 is TGTGCCTGGAGCGCTAACTACGAGCAGTACTTC.

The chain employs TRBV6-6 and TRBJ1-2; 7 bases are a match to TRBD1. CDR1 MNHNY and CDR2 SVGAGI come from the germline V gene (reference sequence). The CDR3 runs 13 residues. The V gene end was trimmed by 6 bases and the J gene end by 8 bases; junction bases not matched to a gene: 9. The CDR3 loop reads CASSRLGGMGYTF. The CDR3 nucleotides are TGTGCCAGCAGCCGCCTAGGGGGCATGGGCTACACCTTC.

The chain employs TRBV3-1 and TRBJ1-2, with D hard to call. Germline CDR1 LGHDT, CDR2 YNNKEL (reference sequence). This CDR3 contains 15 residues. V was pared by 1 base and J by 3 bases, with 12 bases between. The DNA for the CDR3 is TGTGCCAGCAGCCAAGGGGGAAACGGCCACTATGGCTACACCTTC. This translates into CASSQGGNGHYGYTF.

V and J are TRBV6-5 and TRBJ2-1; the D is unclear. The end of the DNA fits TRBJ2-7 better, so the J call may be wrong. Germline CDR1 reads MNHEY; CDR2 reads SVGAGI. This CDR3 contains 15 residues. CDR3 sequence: CASSYSFGPDHEQYF. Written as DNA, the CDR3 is TGTGCCAGCAGTTACTCCTTCGGGCCAGACCACGAGCAGTACTTC.

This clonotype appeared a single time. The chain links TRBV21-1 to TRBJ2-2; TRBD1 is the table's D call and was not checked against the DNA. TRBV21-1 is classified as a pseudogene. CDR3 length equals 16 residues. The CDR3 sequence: CASSQKQGASTGELFF. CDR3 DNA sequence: TGTGCCAGCAGCCAAAAACAGGGGGCGAGCACCGGGGAGCTGTTTTTT.

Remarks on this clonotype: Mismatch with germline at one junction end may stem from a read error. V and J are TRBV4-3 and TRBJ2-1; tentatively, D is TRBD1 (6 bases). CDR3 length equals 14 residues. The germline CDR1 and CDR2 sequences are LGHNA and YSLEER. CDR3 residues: CTSSQEDSYNEQFF. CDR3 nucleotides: TGCACCAGCAGCCAAGAGGACAGCTACAATGAGCAGTTCTTC.

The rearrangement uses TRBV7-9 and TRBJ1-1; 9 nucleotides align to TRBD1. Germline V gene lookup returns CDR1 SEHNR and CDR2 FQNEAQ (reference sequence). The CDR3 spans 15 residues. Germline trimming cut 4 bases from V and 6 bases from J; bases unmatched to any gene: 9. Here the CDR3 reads CASSYTGGFSAEAFF. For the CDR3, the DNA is TGTGCCAGCAGCTATACAGGGGGCTTTTCTGCTGAAGCTTTCTTT.

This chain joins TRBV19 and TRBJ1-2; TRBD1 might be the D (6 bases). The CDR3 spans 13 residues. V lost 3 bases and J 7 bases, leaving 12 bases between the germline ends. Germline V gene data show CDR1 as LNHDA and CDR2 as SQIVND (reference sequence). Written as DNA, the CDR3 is TGTGCCAGTAGTATCGACACAGGGTTTGGCTACACCTTC. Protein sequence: CASSIDTGFGYTF.

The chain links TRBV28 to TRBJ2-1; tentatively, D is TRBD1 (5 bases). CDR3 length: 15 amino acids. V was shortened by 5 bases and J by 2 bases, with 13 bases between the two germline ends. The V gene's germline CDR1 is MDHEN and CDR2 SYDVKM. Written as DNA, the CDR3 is TGTGCCAGCAGTCAACGACAGAATGCCTACAATGAGCAGTTCTTC. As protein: CASSQRQNAYNEQFF.

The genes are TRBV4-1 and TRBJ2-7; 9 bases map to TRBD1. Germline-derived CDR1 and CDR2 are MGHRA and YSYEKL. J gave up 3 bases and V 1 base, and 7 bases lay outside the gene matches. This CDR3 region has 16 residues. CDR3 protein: CASSQVVGQGSYEQYF. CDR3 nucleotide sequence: TGCGCCAGCAGCCAAGTCGTTGGACAGGGGAGCTACGAGCAGTACTTC.

The chain's CDR3 is CSVPEGTDTQYF. The DNA for the CDR3 is TGCAGCGTTCCCGAAGGGACAGATACGCAGTATTTT. The chain carries TRBV29-1 and TRBJ2-3; no reliable D call. The germline CDR1 and CDR2 sequences are SQVTM and ANQGSEA. This CDR3 region has 12 residues. The V and J ends lost 5 bases and 3 bases respectively, with 9 bases between them.